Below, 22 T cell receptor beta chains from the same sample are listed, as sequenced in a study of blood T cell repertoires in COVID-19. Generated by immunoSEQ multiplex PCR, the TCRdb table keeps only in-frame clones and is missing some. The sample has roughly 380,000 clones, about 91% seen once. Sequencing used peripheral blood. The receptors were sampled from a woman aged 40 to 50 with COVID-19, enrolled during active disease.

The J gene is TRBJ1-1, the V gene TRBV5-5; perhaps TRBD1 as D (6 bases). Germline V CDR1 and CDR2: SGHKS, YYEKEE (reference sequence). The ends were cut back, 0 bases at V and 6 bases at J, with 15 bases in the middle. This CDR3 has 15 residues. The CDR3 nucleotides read TGTGCCAGCAGCTTGGCCGGGGGGGCACCCTCTGAAGCTTTCTTT. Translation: CASSLAGGAPSEAFF.

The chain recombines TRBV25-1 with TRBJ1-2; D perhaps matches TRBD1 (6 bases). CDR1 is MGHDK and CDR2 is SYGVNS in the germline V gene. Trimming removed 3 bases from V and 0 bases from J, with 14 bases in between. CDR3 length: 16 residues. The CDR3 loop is CASSDSPDRTNYGYTF. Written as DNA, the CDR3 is TGTGCCAGCAGTGACTCCCCCGACAGGACTAACTATGGCTACACCTTC.

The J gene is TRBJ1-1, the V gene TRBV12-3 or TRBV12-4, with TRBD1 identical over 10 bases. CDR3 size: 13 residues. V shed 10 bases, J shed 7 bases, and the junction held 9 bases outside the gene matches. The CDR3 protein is CATSRTGGLEAFF. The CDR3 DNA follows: TGTGCCACTTCCAGGACAGGGGGACTTGAAGCTTTCTTT.

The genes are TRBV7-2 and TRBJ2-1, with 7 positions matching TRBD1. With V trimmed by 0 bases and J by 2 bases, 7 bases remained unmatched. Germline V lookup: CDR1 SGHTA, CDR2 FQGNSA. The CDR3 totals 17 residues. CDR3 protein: CASSLAYWQGAYNEQFF. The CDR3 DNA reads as TGTGCCAGCAGCTTAGCTTATTGGCAGGGGGCCTACAATGAGCAGTTCTTC.

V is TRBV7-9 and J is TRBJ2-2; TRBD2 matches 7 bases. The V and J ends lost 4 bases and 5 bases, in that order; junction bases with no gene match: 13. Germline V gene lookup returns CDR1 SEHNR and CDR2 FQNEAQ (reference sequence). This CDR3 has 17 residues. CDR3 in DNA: TGTGCCAGCAGCTCCGCCCCTCGCGGGAGCGGGACCGGGGAGCTGTTTTTT. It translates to CASSSAPRGSGTGELFF. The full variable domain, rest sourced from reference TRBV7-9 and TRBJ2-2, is DTGVSQNPRHKITKRGQNVTFRCDPISEHNRLYWYRQTLGQGPEFLTYFQNEAQLEKSRLLSDRFSAERPKGSFSTLEIQRTEQGDSAMYLCASSSAPRGSGTGELFFGEGSRLTVL.

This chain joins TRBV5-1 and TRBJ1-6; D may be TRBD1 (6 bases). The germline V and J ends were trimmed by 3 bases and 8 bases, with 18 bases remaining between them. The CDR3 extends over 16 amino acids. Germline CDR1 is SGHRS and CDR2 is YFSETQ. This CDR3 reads CASSSTTGNNDSPLHF. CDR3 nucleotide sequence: TGCGCCAGCAGCTCTACCACAGGGAATAACGATTCACCCCTCCACTTT.

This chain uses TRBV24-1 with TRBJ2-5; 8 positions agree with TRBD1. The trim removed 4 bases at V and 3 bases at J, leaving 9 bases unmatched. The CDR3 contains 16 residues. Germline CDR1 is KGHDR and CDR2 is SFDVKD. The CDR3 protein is CATSESYGTGKETQYF. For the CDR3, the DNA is TGTGCCACCAGTGAGAGCTATGGGACAGGAAAAGAGACCCAGTACTTC.

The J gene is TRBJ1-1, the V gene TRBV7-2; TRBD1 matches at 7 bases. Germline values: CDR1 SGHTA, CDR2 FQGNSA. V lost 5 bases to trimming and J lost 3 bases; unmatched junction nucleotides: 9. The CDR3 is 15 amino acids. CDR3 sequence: CASSLRQGVDTEAFF. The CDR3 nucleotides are TGTGCCAGCAGCCTAAGGCAGGGGGTTGACACTGAAGCTTTCTTT.

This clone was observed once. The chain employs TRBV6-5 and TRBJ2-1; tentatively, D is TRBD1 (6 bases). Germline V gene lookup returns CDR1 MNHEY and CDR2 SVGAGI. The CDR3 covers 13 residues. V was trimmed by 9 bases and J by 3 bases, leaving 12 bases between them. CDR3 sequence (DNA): TGTGCCAGTCAACGGGACAACTACAATGAGCAGTTCTTC. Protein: CASQRDNYNEQFF.

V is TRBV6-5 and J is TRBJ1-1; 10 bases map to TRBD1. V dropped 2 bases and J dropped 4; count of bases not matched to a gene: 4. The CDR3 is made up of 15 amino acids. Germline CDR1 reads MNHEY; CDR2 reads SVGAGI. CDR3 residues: CASSYLGQGTTEAFF. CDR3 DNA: TGTGCCAGCAGTTACCTGGGACAGGGGACCACTGAAGCTTTCTTT.

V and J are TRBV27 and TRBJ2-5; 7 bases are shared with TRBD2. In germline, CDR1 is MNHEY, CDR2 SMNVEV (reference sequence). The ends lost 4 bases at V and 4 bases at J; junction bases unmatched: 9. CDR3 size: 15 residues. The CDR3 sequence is CASSWDKGGGETQYF. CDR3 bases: TGTGCCAGCAGTTGGGATAAGGGCGGGGGAGAGACCCAGTACTTC.

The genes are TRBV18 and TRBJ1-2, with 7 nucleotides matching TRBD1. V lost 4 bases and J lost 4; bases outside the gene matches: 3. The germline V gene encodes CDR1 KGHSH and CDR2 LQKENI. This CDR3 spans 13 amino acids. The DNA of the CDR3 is TGTGCCAGCTCACAGGGGGCGAGCTATGGCTACACCTTC. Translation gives CASSQGASYGYTF.

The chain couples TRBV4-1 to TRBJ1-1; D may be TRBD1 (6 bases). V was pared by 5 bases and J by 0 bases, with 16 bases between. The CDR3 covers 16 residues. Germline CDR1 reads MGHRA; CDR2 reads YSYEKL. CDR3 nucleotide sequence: TGCGCCAGCAGCACCCGGACAGCTACTTTGAACACTGAAGCTTTCTTT. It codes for CASSTRTATLNTEAFF.

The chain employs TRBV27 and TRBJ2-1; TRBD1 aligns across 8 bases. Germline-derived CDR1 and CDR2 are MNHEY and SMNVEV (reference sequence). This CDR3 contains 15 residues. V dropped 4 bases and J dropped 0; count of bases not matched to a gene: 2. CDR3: CASSWTGPSYNEQFF. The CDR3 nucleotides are TGTGCCAGCAGTTGGACAGGGCCCTCCTACAATGAGCAGTTCTTC.

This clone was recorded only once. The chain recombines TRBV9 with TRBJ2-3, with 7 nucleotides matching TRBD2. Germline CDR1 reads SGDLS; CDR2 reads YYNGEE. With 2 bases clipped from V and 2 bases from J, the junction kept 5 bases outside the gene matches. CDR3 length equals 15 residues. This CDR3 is CASSVASGNTDTQYF. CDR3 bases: TGTGCCAGCAGCGTGGCTAGCGGCAACACAGATACGCAGTATTTT.

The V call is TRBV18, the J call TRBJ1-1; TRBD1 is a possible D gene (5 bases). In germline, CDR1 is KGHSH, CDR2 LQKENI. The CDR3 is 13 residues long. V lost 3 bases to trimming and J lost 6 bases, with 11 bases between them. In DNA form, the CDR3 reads TGTGCCAGCTCACCGTTAAGGGGTCCTGAAGCTTTCTTT. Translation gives CASSPLRGPEAFF.

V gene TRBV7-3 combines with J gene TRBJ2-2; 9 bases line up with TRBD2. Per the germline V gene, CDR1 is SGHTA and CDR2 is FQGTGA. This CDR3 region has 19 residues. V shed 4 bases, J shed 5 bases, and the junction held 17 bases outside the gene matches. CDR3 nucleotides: TGTGCCAGCAGCTCGGCCCCGGTGGGGAGCGGGGGGCTAACCGGGGAGCTGTTTTTT. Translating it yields CASSSAPVGSGGLTGELFF.

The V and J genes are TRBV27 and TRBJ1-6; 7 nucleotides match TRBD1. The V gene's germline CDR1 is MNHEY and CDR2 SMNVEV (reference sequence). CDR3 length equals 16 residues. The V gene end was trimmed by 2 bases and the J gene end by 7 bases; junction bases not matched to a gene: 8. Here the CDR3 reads CASSLPGKGGNSPLHF. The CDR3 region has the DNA TGTGCCAGCAGTTTACCTGGGAAAGGGGGCAATTCACCCCTCCACTTT.

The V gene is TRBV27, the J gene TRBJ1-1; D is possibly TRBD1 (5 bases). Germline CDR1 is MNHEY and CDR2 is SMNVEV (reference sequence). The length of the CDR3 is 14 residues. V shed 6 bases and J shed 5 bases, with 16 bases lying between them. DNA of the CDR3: TGTGCCAGCAGGGCTCGCGGGGGAGGGACTGAAGCTTTCTTT. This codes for CASRARGGGTEAFF.

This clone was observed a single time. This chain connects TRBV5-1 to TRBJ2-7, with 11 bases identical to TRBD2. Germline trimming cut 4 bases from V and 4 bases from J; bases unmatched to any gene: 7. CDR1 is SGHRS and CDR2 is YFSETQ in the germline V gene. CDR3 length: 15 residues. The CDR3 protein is CASSAGLAGLYEQYF. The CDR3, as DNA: TGCGCCAGCAGCGCCGGACTAGCGGGTCTGTACGAGCAGTACTTC.

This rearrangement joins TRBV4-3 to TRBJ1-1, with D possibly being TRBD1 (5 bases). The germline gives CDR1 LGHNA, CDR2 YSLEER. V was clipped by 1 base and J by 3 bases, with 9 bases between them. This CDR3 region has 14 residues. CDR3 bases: TGCGCCAGCAGCCAAGGCCAGGGCCACACTGAAGCTTTCTTT. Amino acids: CASSQGQGHTEAFF.

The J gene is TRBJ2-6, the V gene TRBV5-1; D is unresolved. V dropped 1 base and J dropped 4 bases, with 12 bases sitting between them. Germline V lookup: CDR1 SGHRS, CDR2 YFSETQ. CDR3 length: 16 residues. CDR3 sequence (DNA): TGCGCCAGCAGCTTGTCCGGGTATGAAGGGGCCAACGTCCTGACTTTC. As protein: CASSLSGYEGANVLTF.